This T cell receptor (beta chain) was sequenced for a study of regulatory T cells in long-lasting Graves disease. Germline V gives CDR1 ENHRY, CDR2 SYGVKD. The CDR3 has 12 amino acids. V lost 3 bases and J 4 bases, leaving 6 bases between the germline ends. The authors built TCR beta libraries using iRepertoire HTBI primers and Arm-PCR of CDR3 regions. TCRdb processed the multiplex PCR reads anew with MiXCR; each CDR3 protein has one entry. In the table there are approximately 500,000 distinct CDR3 sequences, 20% to 25% of which are singletons. Time point of the sample: persistent/refractory GD, antithyroid drugs over 5 years with positive TRAb. With RNA extracted from PBMCs as input, the TCR library was made. Blood from the periphery, approximately 9 milliliters in all, was drawn into EDTA tubes. This clonotype was detected a few times.

Sequences were derived from peripheral blood mononuclear cells (PBMCs), sampled when the disease was refractory, from a patient treated with antithyroid drugs. V is TRBV10-3 and J is TRBJ1-1; D call uncertain. This clonotype was obtained from a female donor with Graves disease. DNA of the CDR3: TGTGCCATCAGTGATGATGGCACTGAAGCTTTCTTT. It yields the protein CAISDDGTEAFF.